This T cell receptor (beta chain) comes out of a study of early T cells in non-severe SARS-CoV-2 infection. Study at large: Unsorted whole blood bulk RNA was sequenced, with unpaired chains.

Individual cDNA molecules received unique molecular identifiers during library preparation. TCRdb reanalysed the 5' RACE reads using MiXCR and keeps one entry per CDR3 protein. The sample contains tens of thousands of distinct CDR3 sequences, roughly a tenth of which appear only once. Study conclusions and caveats: VDJdb matching favored anti-spike CD8 responses, missing private and CD4 specificities.

This clonotype showed up just a few times. Its antigen is not identified. Germline CDR1 and CDR2: MGHRA and YSYEKL. The V segment lost 4 bases and the J segment 2 bases; nucleotides outside the gene matches: 7. This CDR3 contains 16 residues. The V and J genes are TRBV4-1 and TRBJ2-2; TRBD1 aligns across 7 bases. The receptor comes from an adult who was a healthcare worker with PCR-confirmed SARS-CoV-2 infection or an uninfected control (not recorded which). Sequencing was performed on whole blood. CDR3 sequence reads: CASSRAEGANTGELFF. The CDR3 DNA follows: TGCGCCAGCAGCCGAGCCGAGGGGGCAAACACCGGGGAGCTGTTTTTT.